Following are 8 T cell receptor beta chains from one sample sequenced in a study of T cell responses to AZD1222 COVID-19 vaccine. Clones were sequenced by immunoSEQ multiplex PCR, and TCRdb holds only the in-frame ones, with some missing. In the table there are about 180,000 clones, about 90% of which are singletons. The source material was peripheral blood, sampled 28 days after the second AZD1222 dose. All receptors come from an adult who received the AZD1222 COVID-19 vaccine.

V is TRBV4-1 and J is TRBJ1-1, with 9 bases identical to TRBD1. CDR1 is MGHRA, CDR2 YSYEKL, per germline. The CDR3 extends over 14 amino acids. V was pared by 5 bases and J by 4 bases, with 5 bases of the junction left unmatched. The CDR3 coding sequence is TGCGCCAGCAGCGCACAGGGGGCAAGCACTGAAGCTTTCTTT. This codes for CASSAQGASTEAFF.

This chain uses TRBV5-1 with TRBJ2-5; 8 positions match TRBD1. Germline loops: CDR1 SGHRS, CDR2 YFSETQ. The CDR3 length is 15 residues. With V trimmed by 5 bases and J by 5 bases, 11 bases remained unmatched. CDR3 protein: CASRDGTGRVETQYF. For the CDR3, the DNA is TGCGCCAGCAGGGACGGGACAGGACGGGTGGAGACCCAGTACTTC.

This rearrangement joins TRBV30 to TRBJ1-3; D is uncertain. V was pared by 2 bases and J by 3 bases, with 8 bases between. In germline, CDR1 is GTSNPN, CDR2 SVGIG (reference sequence). The CDR3 sequence is 13 residues long. The CDR3 region has the DNA TGTGCCTGGAGTCACGCTCTTGGAAACACCATATATTTT. It is translated as CAWSHALGNTIYF.

V usage is TRBV7-2 and J usage is TRBJ2-5; D ambiguous. The CDR3 length is 14 residues. V was trimmed by 0 bases and J by 3 bases, leaving 8 bases between them. CDR1 SGHTA and CDR2 FQGNSA come from the germline V gene. The CDR3 region is CASSLARSEETQYF. The CDR3 nucleotides read TGTGCCAGCAGCTTAGCGAGAAGCGAAGAGACCCAGTACTTC.

V usage is TRBV5-1 and J usage is TRBJ2-2; D is undetermined. V dropped 0 bases and J dropped 4 bases, with 7 bases sitting between them. CDR1 SGHRS and CDR2 YFSETQ come from the germline V gene. The CDR3 runs 14 residues. Written as DNA, the CDR3 is TGCGCCAGCAGCTTGGAACAGAGCACCGGGGAGCTGTTTTTT. This codes for CASSLEQSTGELFF.

The genes are TRBV5-1 and TRBJ2-3; a weak D match, TRBD2 (5 bases). The CDR3 extends over 16 amino acids. V lost 2 bases and J lost 0, with 13 bases in between. Germline V gene sequence: CDR1 SGHRS, CDR2 YFSETQ. The DNA of the CDR3 is TGCGCCAGCAGCTTAGTAGCGACCCTTAGCACAGATACGCAGTATTTT. Its protein product is CASSLVATLSTDTQYF.

This clone has a single count. The chain has TRBV10-1 and TRBJ2-1; D could derive from TRBD1 or TRBD2 (5 bases each). V was pared by 8 bases and J by 7 bases, with 9 bases between. Germline V gives CDR1 WNHNN, CDR2 SYGVQD (reference sequence). CDR3 size: 11 residues. The CDR3 coding sequence is TGCGCCAGCGGGGGTATAAATGAGCAGTTCTTC. Residues: CASGGINEQFF.

This clone was observed a handful of times. The gene calls are TRBV6-1 and TRBJ1-2, with D unclear. V lost 2 bases and J 2 bases, leaving 9 bases between the germline ends. Looked up from germline, CDR1 is MNHNS and CDR2 is SASEGT. The CDR3 extends over 14 amino acids. The CDR3 region is CASSESGRNYGYTF. CDR3 bases: TGTGCCAGCAGTGAATCCGGCAGAAACTATGGCTACACCTTC.